This T cell receptor (beta chain) was profiled in a study of shared clonotypes between healthy human individuals. The authors split each subset's genomic DNA evenly across several immunoSEQ plates. This table comes from immunoSEQ multiplex PCR, and its TCRdb copy is limited to in-frame clones, with some not included. Of 2 million to 2.5 million clones in the sample, around 92% are singletons; the top ten hold approximately 0.39%. Germline CDR1 LNHNV, CDR2 YYDKDF (reference sequence). CDR3 length: 17 amino acids. Between the trimmed V and J ends, which lost 1 base and 2 bases, there was a span of 17 bases. Nashville, Tennessee was home to all donors, each a Caucasian adult. Findings and limits, study-wide: Among the subsets, naive ones generally showed larger estimated richness than memory ones. Sequencing depth was expected to influence donor clonotype sharing.

As concerns this clone: Its antigen is not known.

The clonotype comes from a man aged 18 to 29 in good health. Some clones in this sample may be carry-over from other donors' samples. The material sequenced was naive CD4+ T cells from PBMCs. The subset was: CD45RA+ positively selected. The chain carries TRBV15 and TRBJ1-2; tentatively, D is TRBD1 (5 bases). The CDR3 DNA sequence: TGTGCCACCAGCAGAGGTAGGCTCGGGACCTCCAACTATGGCTACACCTTC. It specifies CATSRGRLGTSNYGYTF.